The 24 T cell receptor beta chains given below trace back to one sample, sequenced in a study of T cell changes during pregnancy in multiple sclerosis. TCRdb keeps only in-frame clones here, not all; method: immunoSEQ multiplex PCR. The sample lists under 75,000 clones, around 90% seen once, with 2.8% in the top ten. This material consisted of peripheral blood, taken in the third trimester of pregnancy. The receptor source for this set is a female donor in good health, enrolled as a control in a pregnancy study.

CDR3 nucleotide sequence: TGCGCCAGCAGCTTGGATACGGGGGGAAACATTCAGTACTTC. This sequence encodes CASSLDTGGNIQYF. The chain is built from TRBV5-1 and TRBJ2-4; 7 nucleotides align to TRBD2. The germline V gene encodes CDR1 SGHRS and CDR2 YFSETQ. V was pared by 0 bases and J by 6 bases, with 3 bases of the junction left unmatched. This CDR3 has 14 amino acids.

The chain links TRBV18 to TRBJ1-5; D gene ambiguous. V shed 3 bases and J shed 5 bases, with 8 bases lying between them. From germline, CDR1 is KGHSH and CDR2 LQKENI. CDR3 length equals 13 residues. The CDR3 protein is CASSPRPDQPQHF. The CDR3 DNA follows: TGTGCCAGCTCACCCCGTCCAGATCAGCCCCAGCATTTT.

This chain uses TRBV5-1 with TRBJ2-7; 10 bases agree with TRBD1. Germline V gene lookup returns CDR1 SGHRS and CDR2 YFSETQ. V dropped 4 bases and J dropped 2; count of bases not matched to a gene: 3. The CDR3 has 14 residues. The CDR3 sequence is CASSVGQGAYEQYF. The CDR3 DNA follows: TGCGCCAGCAGCGTAGGACAGGGGGCCTACGAGCAGTACTTC.

V gene TRBV9 combines with J gene TRBJ1-4; 7 positions match TRBD1. Germline lookup yields CDR1 SGDLS and CDR2 YYNGEE. The CDR3 runs 15 residues. The V segment lost 2 bases and the J segment 7 bases; nucleotides outside the gene matches: 8. In DNA form, the CDR3 reads TGTGCCAGCAGCGTGTCTAGCCAGGGGGGTGAAAAACTGTTTTTT. As protein: CASSVSSQGGEKLFF.

This chain joins TRBV2 and TRBJ2-5; D not certain. CDR3 size: 13 residues. The germline V and J ends were trimmed by 1 base and 4 bases, with 7 bases remaining between them. CDR1 SNHLY and CDR2 FYNNEI come from the germline V gene. The CDR3 loop reads CASSEDWAETQYF. The CDR3 DNA follows: TGTGCCAGCAGTGAAGACTGGGCAGAGACCCAGTACTTC.

The V gene is TRBV6-5, the J gene TRBJ2-1; the D is unclear. The CDR3 consists of 12 residues. CDR1 and CDR2 (germline): MNHEY, SVGAGI. V gave up 6 bases and J gave up 9 bases, with 12 bases separating them. For the CDR3, the DNA is TGTGCCAGCAGCTCACCCTCCGGTGAGCAGTTCTTC. Protein sequence: CASSSPSGEQFF.

The chain carries TRBV25-1 and TRBJ2-7; D may be TRBD2 (5 bases). The CDR3 is 12 amino acids. The germline V and J ends were trimmed by 6 bases and 1 base, with 7 bases remaining between them. Germline V gene lookup returns CDR1 MGHDK and CDR2 SYGVNS. CDR3 region: CASRGESYEQYF. The CDR3, as DNA: TGTGCCAGCAGGGGAGAGTCCTACGAGCAGTACTTC.

The V call is TRBV7-2, the J call TRBJ1-2, with D uncertain. CDR3 size: 14 residues. The V gene lost 5 bases and the J gene lost 0 bases, with 10 bases spanning the gap. Germline V gene sequence: CDR1 SGHTA, CDR2 FQGNSA. The CDR3 protein is CASSHLAANYGYTF. The CDR3 coding sequence is TGTGCCAGCAGCCATCTCGCGGCTAACTATGGCTACACCTTC.

The genes are TRBV29-1 and TRBJ2-3; a weak D match, TRBD2 (7 bases). Trimming cost V 8 bases and J 2 bases, with 23 bases left between them. Per the germline V gene, CDR1 is SQVTM and CDR2 is ANQGSEA. CDR3 length: 16 amino acids. CDR3 in amino acids: CSLTLAGATNTDTQYF. CDR3 sequence (DNA): TGCAGCCTTACTCTGGCGGGGGCCACAAACACAGATACGCAGTATTTT.

The gene calls are TRBV5-6 and TRBJ1-3; D remains ambiguous. The CDR3 extends over 15 amino acids. V gave up 3 bases and J gave up 1 base, with 11 bases separating them. The V gene's germline CDR1 is SGHDT and CDR2 YYEEEE. The CDR3 DNA sequence: TGTGCCAGCAGCTCCTTACGAACATCTGGAAACACCATATATTTT. This codes for CASSSLRTSGNTIYF.

The rearrangement uses TRBV19 and TRBJ2-1; 11 positions match TRBD2. V shed 6 bases and J 4 bases; nucleotides not matched to a gene: 8. CDR3 length: 16 amino acids. Germline-derived CDR1 and CDR2 are LNHDA and SQIVND (reference sequence). The CDR3: CASSTLLAGVYNEQFF. CDR3 nucleotides: TGTGCCAGTAGCACCCTACTAGCGGGAGTTTACAATGAGCAGTTCTTC.

This clone showed up just a few times. The chain couples TRBV6-4 to TRBJ2-2, with D unresolved. Trimming stripped 2 bases from V and 7 bases from J, with 8 bases between. This CDR3 spans 13 amino acids. Germline assignment: CDR1 MRHNA and CDR2 SNTAGT. The CDR3, as DNA: TGTGCCAGCAGTGACAGGCGAGGCGGGGAGCTGTTTTTT. Protein sequence: CASSDRRGGELFF.

CDR3 region: CASSTGQDYEQYF. The CDR3 nucleotides are TGTGCCAGCAGCACGGGACAGGACTACGAGCAGTACTTC. V and J are TRBV11-2 and TRBJ2-7; 8 positions agree with TRBD1. Germline V gives CDR1 SGHAT, CDR2 FQNNGV. The CDR3 totals 13 residues. V lost 5 bases to trimming and J lost 3 bases; unmatched junction nucleotides: 3.

This clone was seen only a few times. This CDR3 is CSDTEGGTEAFF. In DNA form, the CDR3 reads TGCAGCGACACGGAGGGAGGAACTGAAGCTTTCTTT. J is TRBJ1-1 and V is TRBV29-1, with unresolved D. With 7 bases removed from V and 5 bases from J, the gap between germline ends came to 14 bases. Looked up from germline, CDR1 is SQVTM and CDR2 is ANQGSEA. The CDR3 length is 12 residues.

The V call is TRBV7-2, the J call TRBJ2-7; 8 bases align to TRBD2. Germline CDR1 reads SGHTA; CDR2 reads FQGNSA. J lost 0 bases, V lost 4 bases, and 5 bases had no gene match. This CDR3 has 15 residues. CDR3 loop: CASSSSSGYSYEQYF. Written as DNA, the CDR3 is TGTGCCAGCAGCTCATCTAGCGGGTACTCCTACGAGCAGTACTTC.

This chain uses TRBV7-7 with TRBJ2-1; 8 bases line up with TRBD2. This CDR3 is 15 amino acids long. Trimming at V came to 2 bases and at J to 9 bases, leaving 9 bases not matched to a gene. The germline CDR1 and CDR2 sequences are SSHAT and FNYEAQ (reference sequence). As DNA, the CDR3 is TGTGCCAGCAGCTTAACAAGCGGGAGCTTCGGTGAGCAGTTCTTC. It translates to CASSLTSGSFGEQFF.

A single count supports this clone. CDR3 residues: CASSQATDREGTEAFF. CDR3 sequence (DNA): TGCGCCAGCAGCCAAGCCACGGACAGGGAGGGCACTGAAGCTTTCTTT. The chain is built from TRBV4-3 and TRBJ1-1; 8 nucleotides align to TRBD1. This CDR3 region has 16 residues. V lost 1 base to trimming and J lost 4 bases; unmatched junction nucleotides: 8. Germline CDR1 LGHNA, CDR2 YSLEER.

In the case of this clone: A read error may produce the germline difference seen at one junction end. V and J are TRBV11-1 and TRBJ2-2; possibly TRBD1 for D (9 bases). The germline gives CDR1 SGHAT, CDR2 FQDESV (reference sequence). CDR3 length equals 16 residues. CDR3 loop: CASSLVAGQGTGELFF. The CDR3 coding sequence is TGTGCCAGCAGCTTGGTAGCGGGACAGGGCACCGGAGAGCTGTTTTTT. Full variable domain (remainder filled in from reference TRBV11-1 and TRBJ2-2): EAEVAQSPRYKITEKSQAVAFWCDPISGHATLYWYRQILGQGPELLVQFQDESVVDDSQLPKDRFSAERLKGVDSTLKIQPAELGDSAMYLCASSLVAGQGTGELFFGEGSRLTVL.

The V and J genes are TRBV19 and TRBJ2-7; 8 positions match TRBD1. The junction had 17 bases not matched to a gene; V was cut back by 6 bases and J by 4 bases. Germline loops: CDR1 LNHDA, CDR2 SQIVND (reference sequence). This CDR3 has 17 amino acids. The CDR3 DNA is TGTGCCAGTAGCCAGGGGGCCGGGACAGTTGGTGTTTACGAGCAGTACTTC. Translation gives CASSQGAGTVGVYEQYF.

The chain combines TRBV7-2 with TRBJ2-3, with 11 nucleotides matching TRBD2. CDR1 and CDR2 from the germline V gene are SGHTA and FQGNSA. CDR3 size: 17 residues. V lost 5 bases, J lost 2 bases, and 9 bases stayed unmatched. The CDR3 is CASSPWTSGRFTDTQYF. In nucleotides, the CDR3 is TGTGCCAGCAGCCCTTGGACTAGCGGGCGTTTCACAGATACGCAGTATTTT.

The chain employs TRBV9 and TRBJ2-6; D is unclear. The germline V and J ends were trimmed by 5 bases and 1 base, with 4 bases remaining between them. CDR3 size: 13 residues. Germline CDR1 SGDLS, CDR2 YYNGEE. This chain's CDR3 is CASRASGANVLTF. CDR3 nucleotide sequence: TGTGCCAGCAGAGCATCTGGGGCCAACGTCCTGACTTTC.

V gene TRBV18 combines with J gene TRBJ1-1; TRBD1 agrees at 12 bases. The CDR3 spans 17 residues. V dropped 0 bases and J dropped 4; count of bases not matched to a gene: 6. Germline CDR1 reads KGHSH; CDR2 reads LQKENI. CDR3 protein: CASSPPGTGGLSTEAFF. The DNA of the CDR3 is TGTGCCAGCTCACCACCTGGGACAGGGGGCTTGAGCACTGAAGCTTTCTTT. The full variable domain, rest sourced from reference TRBV18 and TRBJ1-1, is NAGVMQNPRHLVRRRGQEARLRCSPMKGHSHVYWYRQLPEEGLKFMVYLQKENIIDESGMPKERFSAEFPKEGPSILRIQQVVRGDSAAYFCASSPPGTGGLSTEAFFGQGTRLTVV.

The chain combines TRBV7-3 with TRBJ2-5, with D possibly being TRBD2 (5 bases). Deletions cut 4 bases from V and 4 bases from J, with 10 bases between. The CDR3 length is 13 residues. CDR1 and CDR2 from the germline V gene are SGHTA and FQGTGA. The CDR3 DNA is TGTGCCAGCAGCTGGGGAGAGAGAGAGACCCAGTACTTC. Translation gives CASSWGERETQYF.

The gene calls are TRBV28 and TRBJ2-3; D may be TRBD2 (7 bases). The germline gives CDR1 MDHEN, CDR2 SYDVKM. V was pared by 6 bases and J by 0 bases, with 25 bases between. The CDR3 loop spans 19 amino acids. The CDR3 sequence: CASSPLGLSGDTSTDTQYF. CDR3 nucleotides: TGTGCCAGCAGCCCCCTCGGACTAAGCGGGGACACCAGCACAGATACGCAGTATTTT.